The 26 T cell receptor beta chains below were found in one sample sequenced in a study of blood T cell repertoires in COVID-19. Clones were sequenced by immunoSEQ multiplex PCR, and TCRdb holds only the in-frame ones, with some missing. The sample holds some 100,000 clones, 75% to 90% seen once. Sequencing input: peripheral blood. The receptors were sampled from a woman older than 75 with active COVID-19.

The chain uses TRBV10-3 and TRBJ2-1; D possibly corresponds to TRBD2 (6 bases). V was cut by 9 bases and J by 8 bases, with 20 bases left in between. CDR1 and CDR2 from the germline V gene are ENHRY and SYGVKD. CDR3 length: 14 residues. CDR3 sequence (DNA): TGTGCCATGGGGGAGGATTTTATCGGGGATGAGCAGTTCTTC. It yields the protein CAMGEDFIGDEQFF.

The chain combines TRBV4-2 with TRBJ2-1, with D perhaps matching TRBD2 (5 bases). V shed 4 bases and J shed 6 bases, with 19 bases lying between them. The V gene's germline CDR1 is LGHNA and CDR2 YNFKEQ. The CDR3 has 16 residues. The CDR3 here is CASSPLRELVLNEQFF. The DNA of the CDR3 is TGTGCCAGCAGCCCGCTCCGAGAACTAGTCCTCAATGAGCAGTTCTTC.

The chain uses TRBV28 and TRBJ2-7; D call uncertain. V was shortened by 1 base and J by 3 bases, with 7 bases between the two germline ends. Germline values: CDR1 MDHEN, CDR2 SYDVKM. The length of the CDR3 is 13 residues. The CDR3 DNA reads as TGTGCCAGCAGTTTATTACAAGACTACGAGCAGTACTTC. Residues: CASSLLQDYEQYF.

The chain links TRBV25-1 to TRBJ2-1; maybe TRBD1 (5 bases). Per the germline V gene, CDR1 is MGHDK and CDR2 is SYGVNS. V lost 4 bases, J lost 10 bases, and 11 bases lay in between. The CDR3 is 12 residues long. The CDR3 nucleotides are TGTGCCAGCAGTGCCAGGGTTGGGGAGCAGTTCTTC. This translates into CASSARVGEQFF. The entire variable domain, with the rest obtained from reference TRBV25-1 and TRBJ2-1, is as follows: EADIYQTPRYLVIGTGKKITLECSQTMGHDKMYWYQQDPGMELHLIHYSYGVNSTEKGDLSSESTVSRIRTEHFPLTLESARPSHTSQYLCASSARVGEQFFGPGTRLTVL.

CDR3 sequence: CSASDPGGQYF. Here the CDR3 DNA reads TGCAGTGCCTCCGATCCCGGCGGGCAGTACTTC. This chain connects TRBV20-1 to TRBJ2-7; D is undetermined. This CDR3 has 11 amino acids. Looked up from germline, CDR1 is DFQATT and CDR2 is SNEGSKA (reference sequence). V gave up 6 bases and J gave up 9 bases, with 15 bases separating them.

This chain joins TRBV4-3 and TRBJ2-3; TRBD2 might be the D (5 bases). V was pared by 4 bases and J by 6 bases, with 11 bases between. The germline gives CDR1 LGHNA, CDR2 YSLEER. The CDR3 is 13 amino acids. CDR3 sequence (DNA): TGCGCCAGCAGCCTCTGGACTGGGGATACGCAGTATTTT. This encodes CASSLWTGDTQYF.

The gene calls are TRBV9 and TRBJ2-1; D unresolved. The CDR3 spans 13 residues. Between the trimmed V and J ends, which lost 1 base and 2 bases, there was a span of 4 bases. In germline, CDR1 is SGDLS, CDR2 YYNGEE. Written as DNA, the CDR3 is TGTGCCAGCAGCGTATCCGCCTACAATGAGCAGTTCTTC. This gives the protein CASSVSAYNEQFF.

The CDR3 DNA reads as TGTGCCAGTAGTCACGTCGCGCCGGGACAGGGGTGGGAGCAGTACTTC. Residues: CASSHVAPGQGWEQYF. The genes are TRBV19 and TRBJ2-7, with 10 bases identical to TRBD1. This CDR3 comprises 16 residues. With V trimmed by 5 bases and J by 7 bases, 14 bases remained unmatched. CDR1 LNHDA and CDR2 SQIVND come from the germline V gene (reference sequence).

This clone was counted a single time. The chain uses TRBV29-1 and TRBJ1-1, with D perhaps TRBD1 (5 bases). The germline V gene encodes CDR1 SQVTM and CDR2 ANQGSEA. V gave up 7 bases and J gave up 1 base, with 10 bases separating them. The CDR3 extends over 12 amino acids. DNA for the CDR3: TGCAGCGGACAGAATACGAACACTGAAGCTTTCTTT. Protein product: CSGQNTNTEAFF.

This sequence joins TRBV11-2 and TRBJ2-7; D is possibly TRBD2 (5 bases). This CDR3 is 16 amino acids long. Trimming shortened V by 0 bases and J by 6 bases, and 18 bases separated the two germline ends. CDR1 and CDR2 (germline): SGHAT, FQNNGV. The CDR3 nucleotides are TGTGCCAGCAGCTTAGATCTGGGAGCAGGTAGTATCGAGCAGTACTTC. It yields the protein CASSLDLGAGSIEQYF. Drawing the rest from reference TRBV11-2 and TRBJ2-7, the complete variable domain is EAGVAQSPRYKIIEKRQSVAFWCNPISGHATLYWYQQILGQGPKLLIQFQNNGVVDDSQLPKDRFSAERLKGVDSTLKIQPAKLEDSAVYLCASSLDLGAGSIEQYFGPGTRLTVT.

CDR3 region: CATSRDGTGGNTEAFF. CDR3 sequence (DNA): TGTGCCACCAGCAGAGATGGGACAGGGGGCAACACTGAAGCTTTCTTT. The rearrangement links TRBV15 to TRBJ1-1; 12 positions match TRBD1. This CDR3 comprises 16 residues. Germline CDR1 is LNHNV and CDR2 is YYDKDF (reference sequence). Unmatched junction bases numbered 1, after V lost 0 bases and J lost 2 bases. The whole variable domain, filled in from reference TRBV15 and TRBJ1-1, reads DAMVIQNPRYQVTQFGKPVTLSCSQTLNHNVMYWYQQKSSQAPKLLFHYYDKDFNNEADTPDNFQSRRPNTSFCFLDIRSPGLGDTAMYLCATSRDGTGGNTEAFFGQGTRLTVV.

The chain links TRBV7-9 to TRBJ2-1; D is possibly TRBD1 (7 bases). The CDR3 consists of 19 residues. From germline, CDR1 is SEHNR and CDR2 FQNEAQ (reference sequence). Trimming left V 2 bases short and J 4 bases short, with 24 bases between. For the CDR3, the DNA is TGTGCCAGCAGCTTACGGCTGAGCGCGACGGCAGGGGGGTACAATGAGCAGTTCTTC. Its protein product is CASSLRLSATAGGYNEQFF. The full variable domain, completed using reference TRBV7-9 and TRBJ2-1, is DTGVSQNPRHKITKRGQNVTFRCDPISEHNRLYWYRQTLGQGPEFLTYFQNEAQLEKSRLLSDRFSAERPKGSFSTLEIQRTEQGDSAMYLCASSLRLSATAGGYNEQFFGPGTRLTVL.

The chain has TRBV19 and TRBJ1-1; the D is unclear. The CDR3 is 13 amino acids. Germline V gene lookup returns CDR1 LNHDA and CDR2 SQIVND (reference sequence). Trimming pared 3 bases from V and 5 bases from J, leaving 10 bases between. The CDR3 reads CASSMRELTEAFF. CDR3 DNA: TGTGCCAGTAGTATGCGGGAACTAACTGAAGCTTTCTTT.

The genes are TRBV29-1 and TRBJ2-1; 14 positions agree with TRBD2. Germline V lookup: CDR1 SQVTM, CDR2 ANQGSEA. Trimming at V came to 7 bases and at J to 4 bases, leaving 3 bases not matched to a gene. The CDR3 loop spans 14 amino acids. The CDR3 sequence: CSARLAGGYNEQFF. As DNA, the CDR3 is TGCAGCGCAAGACTAGCGGGAGGGTACAATGAGCAGTTCTTC.

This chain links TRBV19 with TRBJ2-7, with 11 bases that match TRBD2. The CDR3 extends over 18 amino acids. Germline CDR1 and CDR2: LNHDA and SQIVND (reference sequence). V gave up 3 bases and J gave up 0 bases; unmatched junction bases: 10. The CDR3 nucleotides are TGTGCCAGTAGTATCCTCGCCGTGACTAGCGGGATCTCCTACGAGCAGTACTTC. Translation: CASSILAVTSGISYEQYF. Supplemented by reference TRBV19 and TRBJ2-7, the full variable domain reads DGGITQSPKYLFRKEGQNVTLSCEQNLNHDAMYWYRQDPGQGLRLIYYSQIVNDFQKGDIAEGYSVSREKKESFPLTVTSAQKNPTAFYLCASSILAVTSGISYEQYFGPGTRLTVT.

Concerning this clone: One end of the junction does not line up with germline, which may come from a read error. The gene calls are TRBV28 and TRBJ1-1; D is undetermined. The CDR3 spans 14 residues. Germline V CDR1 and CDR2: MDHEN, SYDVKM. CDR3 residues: CASSLREANSEAFF. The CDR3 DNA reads TGTGCCAGCAGTTTGAGGGAGGCGAACTCTGAAGCTTTCTTT.

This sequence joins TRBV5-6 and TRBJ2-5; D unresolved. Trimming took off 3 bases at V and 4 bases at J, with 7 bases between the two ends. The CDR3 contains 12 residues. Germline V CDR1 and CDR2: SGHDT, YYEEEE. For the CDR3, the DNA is TGTGCCAGCAGCTATTTGCGAGAGACCCAGTACTTC. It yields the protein CASSYLRETQYF.

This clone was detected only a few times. Here the CDR3 reads CASSLSGVDTDTQYF. The CDR3 DNA follows: TGTGCCAGCAGCTTATCGGGAGTAGATACAGATACGCAGTATTTT. The rearrangement joins TRBV7-2 to TRBJ2-3; a possible D gene is TRBD2 (6 bases). Germline CDR1 SGHTA, CDR2 FQGNSA. This CDR3 has 15 amino acids. Trimming stripped 2 bases from V and 3 bases from J, with 12 bases between.

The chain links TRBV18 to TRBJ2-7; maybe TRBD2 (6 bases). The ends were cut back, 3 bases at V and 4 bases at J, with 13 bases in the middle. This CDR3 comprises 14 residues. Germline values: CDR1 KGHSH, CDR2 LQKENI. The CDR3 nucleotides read TGTGCCAGCTCACCGCCGGACTACTTATACGAGCAGTACTTC. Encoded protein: CASSPPDYLYEQYF.

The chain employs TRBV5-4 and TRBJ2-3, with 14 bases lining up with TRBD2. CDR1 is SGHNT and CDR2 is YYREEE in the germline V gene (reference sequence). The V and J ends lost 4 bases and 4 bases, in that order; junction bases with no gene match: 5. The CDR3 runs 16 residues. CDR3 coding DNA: TGTGCCAGCAGCCGGGGACTAGCGGGAGAGGCAGATACGCAGTATTTT. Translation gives CASSRGLAGEADTQYF.

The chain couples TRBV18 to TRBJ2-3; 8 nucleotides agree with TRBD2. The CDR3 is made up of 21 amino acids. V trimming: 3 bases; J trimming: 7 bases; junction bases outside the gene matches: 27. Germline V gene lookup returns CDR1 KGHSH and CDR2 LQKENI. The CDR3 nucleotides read TGTGCCAGCTCACCTAGCGCCCGGCCCGTTACCGGGACTAGACATCCTTATACGCAGTATTTT. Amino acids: CASSPSARPVTGTRHPYTQYF.

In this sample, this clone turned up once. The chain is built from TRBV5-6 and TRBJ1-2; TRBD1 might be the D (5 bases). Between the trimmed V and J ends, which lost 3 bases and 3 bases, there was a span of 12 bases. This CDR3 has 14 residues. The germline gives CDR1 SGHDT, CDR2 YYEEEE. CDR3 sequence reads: CASSSQEKYYGYTF. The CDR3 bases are TGTGCCAGCAGCTCACAGGAGAAATACTATGGCTACACCTTC.

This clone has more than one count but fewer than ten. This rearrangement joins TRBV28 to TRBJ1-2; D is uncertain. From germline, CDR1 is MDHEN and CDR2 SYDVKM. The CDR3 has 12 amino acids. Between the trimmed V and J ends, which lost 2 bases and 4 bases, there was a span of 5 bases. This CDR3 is CASSLRSYGYTF. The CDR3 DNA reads TGTGCCAGCAGTTTACGGTCCTATGGCTACACCTTC.

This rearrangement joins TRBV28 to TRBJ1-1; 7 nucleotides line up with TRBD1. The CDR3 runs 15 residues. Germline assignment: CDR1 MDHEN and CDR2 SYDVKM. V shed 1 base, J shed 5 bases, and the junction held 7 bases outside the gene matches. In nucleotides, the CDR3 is TGTGCCAGCAGTTTATTAGGGGGCTTGGGAACTGAAGCTTTCTTT. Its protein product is CASSLLGGLGTEAFF.

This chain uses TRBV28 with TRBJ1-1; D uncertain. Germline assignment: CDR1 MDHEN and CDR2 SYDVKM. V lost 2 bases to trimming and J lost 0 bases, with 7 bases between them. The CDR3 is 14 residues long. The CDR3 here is CASSLGQMNTEAFF. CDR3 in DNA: TGTGCCAGCAGTTTAGGTCAGATGAACACTGAAGCTTTCTTT. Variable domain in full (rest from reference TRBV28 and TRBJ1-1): DVKVTQSSRYLVKRTGEKVFLECVQDMDHENMFWYRQDPGLGLRLIYFSYDVKMKEKGDIPEGYSVSREKKERFSLILESASTNQTSMYLCASSLGQMNTEAFFGQGTRLTVV.

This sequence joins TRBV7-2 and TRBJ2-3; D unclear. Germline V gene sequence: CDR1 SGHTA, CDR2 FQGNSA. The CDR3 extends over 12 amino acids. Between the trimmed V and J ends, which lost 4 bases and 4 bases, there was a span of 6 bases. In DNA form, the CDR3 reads TGTGCCAGCAGCTACGAGGCAGATACGCAGTATTTT. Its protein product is CASSYEADTQYF.